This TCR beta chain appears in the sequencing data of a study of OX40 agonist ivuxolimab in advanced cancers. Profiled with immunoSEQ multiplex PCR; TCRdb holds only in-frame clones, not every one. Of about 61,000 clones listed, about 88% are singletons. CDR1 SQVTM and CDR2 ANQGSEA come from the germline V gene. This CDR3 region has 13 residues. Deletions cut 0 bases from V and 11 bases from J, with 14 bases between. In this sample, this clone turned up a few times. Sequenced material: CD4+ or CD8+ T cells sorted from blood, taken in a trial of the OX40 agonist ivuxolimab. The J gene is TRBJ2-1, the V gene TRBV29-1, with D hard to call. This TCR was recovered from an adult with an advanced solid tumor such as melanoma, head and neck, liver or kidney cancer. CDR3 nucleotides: TGCAGCGTTGAAGATTCGGTCCGGACGAAGCAGTTCTTC. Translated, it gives CSVEDSVRTKQFF.